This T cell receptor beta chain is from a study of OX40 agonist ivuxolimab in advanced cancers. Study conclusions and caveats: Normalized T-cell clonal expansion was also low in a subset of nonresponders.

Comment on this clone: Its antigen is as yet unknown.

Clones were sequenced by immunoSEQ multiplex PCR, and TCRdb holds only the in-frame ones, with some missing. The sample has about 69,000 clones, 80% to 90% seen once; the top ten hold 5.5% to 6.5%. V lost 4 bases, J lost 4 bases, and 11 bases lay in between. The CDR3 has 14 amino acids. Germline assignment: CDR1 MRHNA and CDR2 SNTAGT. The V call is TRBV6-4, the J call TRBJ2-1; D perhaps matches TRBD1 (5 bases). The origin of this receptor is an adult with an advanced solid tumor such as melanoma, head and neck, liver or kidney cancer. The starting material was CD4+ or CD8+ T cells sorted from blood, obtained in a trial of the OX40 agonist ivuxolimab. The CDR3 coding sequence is TGTGCCAGCAGTGGGGGCAGACCTTACAATGAGCAGTTCTTC. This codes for CASSGGRPYNEQFF.